This record looks at one T cell receptor beta chain sequence and its context. As processed by the authors: Reference gene primer amplification yielded estimated nucleated cell counts. This table comes from immunoSEQ multiplex PCR, and its TCRdb copy is limited to in-frame clones, with some not included. V, J and clone size reflect that table, while D and trimming were determined from the DNA. In the table there are about 35,000 clones, approximately 71% of which are singletons. The data derive from a study of blood T cell repertoires in COVID-19. Whole-study context: Italy, Spain and the United States were the sources of the convalescent and acute COVID-19 samples. PBMCs, B-cell-depleted T cells, or T cells provided the cDNA or gDNA that made up the material.

This CDR3 comprises 15 residues. The V end was cut by 3 bases, the J end by 0 bases, with 10 bases between. Per germline, CDR1 KGHDR and CDR2 SFDVKD. Input material: peripheral blood. V usage is TRBV24-1 and J usage is TRBJ2-5, with D tentatively TRBD1 (6 bases). The receptor's source is a human donor in a cohort sampled during active COVID-19. CDR3 residues: CATSDPDRYQETQYF. CDR3 bases: TGTGCCACCAGTGATCCAGACAGGTACCAAGAGACCCAGTACTTC.